The 19 T cell receptor beta chains below were found in one sample sequenced in a study of CD4+ T cells in melanoma. Repertoires were generated with immunoSEQ multiplex PCR, while TCRdb's copy carries only in-frame clones and drops some. This sample carries about 140,000 clones, around 90% of them seen once, and the ten largest clones take roughly 1.4%. The source is a human donor with melanoma.

V and J are TRBV19 and TRBJ1-1; possible D gene TRBD1, 6 bases. Germline V gives CDR1 LNHDA, CDR2 SQIVND (reference sequence). Between the trimmed V and J ends, which lost 1 base and 5 bases, there was a span of 11 bases. The CDR3 spans 14 residues. The CDR3 is CASSIGGGGTEAFF. The CDR3 nucleotides read TGTGCCAGTAGTATAGGAGGGGGTGGAACTGAAGCTTTCTTT.

This chain connects TRBV30 to TRBJ1-1, with D possibly TRBD1 on 5 matching bases. The V gene lost 8 bases and the J gene lost 0 bases, with 10 bases spanning the gap. Germline lookup yields CDR1 GTSNPN and CDR2 SVGIG (reference sequence). The CDR3 extends over 12 amino acids. The CDR3 nucleotides read TGTGCCGGCCAGGGCATGAACACTGAAGCTTTCTTT. It specifies CAGQGMNTEAFF.

The V gene is TRBV6-5, the J gene TRBJ1-1, with D possibly TRBD1 on 5 matching bases. The CDR3 covers 13 residues. The germline gives CDR1 MNHEY, CDR2 SVGAGI. Trimming removed 4 bases from V and 10 bases from J, with 16 bases in between. CDR3 sequence (DNA): TGTGCCAGCAGTTCCAACCCCGGGGCGGCAGCTTTCTTT. Translation: CASSSNPGAAAFF.

V usage is TRBV7-9 and J usage is TRBJ1-1, with D tentatively TRBD1 (5 bases). The V and J ends lost 5 bases and 3 bases respectively, with 19 bases between them. Germline V gene data show CDR1 as SEHNR and CDR2 as FQNEAQ (reference sequence). This CDR3 has 16 residues. The CDR3 loop reads CASSRGQNTGYTEAFF. CDR3 coding DNA: TGTGCCAGCAGCCGAGGCCAAAATACAGGATACACTGAAGCTTTCTTT.

This chain joins TRBV5-1 and TRBJ2-5, with a weak D call TRBD2 (7 bases). Trimming pared 0 bases from V and 5 bases from J, leaving 14 bases between. This CDR3 spans 15 amino acids. Germline loops: CDR1 SGHRS, CDR2 YFSETQ. CDR3 nucleotides: TGCGCCAGCAGCTTGGCTGGGGGGGCGGTGGAGACCCAGTACTTC. Amino acid sequence: CASSLAGGAVETQYF.

The V gene is TRBV30, the J gene TRBJ2-1, with no clear D. Trimming left V 2 bases short and J 2 bases short, with 7 bases between. This CDR3 is 13 amino acids long. The germline gives CDR1 GTSNPN, CDR2 SVGIG (reference sequence). The CDR3 protein is CAWSRITYNEQFF. Here the CDR3 DNA reads TGTGCCTGGAGTCGAATAACCTACAATGAGCAGTTCTTC.

This chain links TRBV2 with TRBJ2-7; D tentatively reads TRBD1 or TRBD2 (5 bases each). The germline CDR1 and CDR2 sequences are SNHLY and FYNNEI. V dropped 11 bases and J dropped 6 bases, with 20 bases sitting between them. The CDR3 totals 13 residues. CDR3 sequence reads: CAGSGTANSEQYF. CDR3 coding DNA: TGTGCCGGATCCGGGACGGCGAACTCCGAGCAGTACTTC. Looking up the rest from reference TRBV2 and TRBJ2-7 gives the full variable domain: EPEVTQTPSHQVTQMGQEVILRCVPISNHLYFYWYRQILGQKVEFLVSFYNNEISEKSEIFDDQFSVERPDGSNFTLKIRSTKLEDSAMYFCAGSGTANSEQYFGPGTRLTVT.

The chain links TRBV10-3 to TRBJ2-7; perhaps TRBD1 as D (5 bases). Trimming left V 3 bases short and J 7 bases short, with 13 bases between. The CDR3 loop spans 13 amino acids. Germline CDR1 reads ENHRY; CDR2 reads SYGVKD. As DNA, the CDR3 is TGTGCCATCAGTGACGGCAGGGTGGGTGAGCAGTACTTC. This translates into CAISDGRVGEQYF.

This chain connects TRBV18 to TRBJ2-7; D gene unclear. Deletions cut 0 bases from V and 5 bases from J, with 8 bases between. CDR1 and CDR2 (germline): KGHSH, LQKENI. The CDR3 covers 13 residues. The DNA for the CDR3 is TGTGCCAGCTCACCACCCCCCAGAAACGAGCAGTACTTC. Translated: CASSPPPRNEQYF.

This chain joins TRBV30 and TRBJ1-6; no clear D. Germline values: CDR1 GTSNPN, CDR2 SVGIG (reference sequence). Trimming took 2 bases from V and 3 from J, leaving 11 bases between them. This CDR3 region has 15 residues. In DNA form, the CDR3 reads TGTGCCTGGAGTTTCGGTCCCGTCTATAATTCACCCCTCCACTTT. This translates into CAWSFGPVYNSPLHF. The entire variable domain, with the rest obtained from reference TRBV30 and TRBJ1-6, is as follows: SQTIHQWPATLVQPVGSPLSLECTVEGTSNPNLYWYRQAAGRGLQLLFYSVGIGQISSEVPQNLSASRPQDRQFILSSKKLLLSDSGFYLCAWSFGPVYNSPLHFGNGTRLTVT.

The J gene is TRBJ1-6, the V gene TRBV6-5, with D possibly TRBD1 on 6 matching bases. In germline, CDR1 is MNHEY, CDR2 SVGAGI. The CDR3 length is 16 residues. V was clipped by 0 bases and J by 9 bases, with 15 bases between them. The CDR3 bases are TGTGCCAGCAGTTACTCCGGAGTCAGGGGAGGTTCACCCCTCCACTTT. It encodes CASSYSGVRGGSPLHF.

This clone was observed a few times. The rearrangement links TRBV4-2 to TRBJ1-2; D may be TRBD1 (5 bases). The CDR3 covers 16 residues. Germline V gives CDR1 LGHNA, CDR2 YNFKEQ. V was cut by 0 bases and J by 0 bases, with 11 bases left in between. CDR3 protein: CASSQEDGATNYGYTF. The CDR3 DNA follows: TGTGCCAGCAGCCAAGAGGACGGGGCCACTAACTATGGCTACACCTTC.

This clone was observed a single time. This chain links TRBV4-2 with TRBJ2-5, with 16 bases fitting TRBD2. Judging by the DNA end, TRBJ2-7 fits better; the J call may be wrong. Germline-derived CDR1 and CDR2 are LGHNA and YNFKEQ. This CDR3 is 19 amino acids long. CDR3 coding DNA: TGTGCCAGCAGCCAAGCCGGGACTAGCGGGGGGGCAGTGCCCTACGAGCAGTACTTC. Its protein product is CASSQAGTSGGAVPYEQYF.

This sequence joins TRBV7-9 and TRBJ2-5, with TRBD1 identical over 10 bases. Germline-derived CDR1 and CDR2 are SEHNR and FQNEAQ (reference sequence). The CDR3 has 17 amino acids. Trimming took 1 base from V and 4 from J; bases not matched to a gene: 9. CDR3 sequence (DNA): TGTGCCAGCAGCTTAGTACCGGGACAGGGGAGGGGAGAGACCCAGTACTTC. Its translation is CASSLVPGQGRGETQYF.

The chain joins TRBV5-1 to TRBJ2-7, with D perhaps assigned TRBD1 or TRBD2 (6 bases each). CDR1 is SGHRS and CDR2 is YFSETQ in the germline V gene. This CDR3 is built from 14 residues. Trimming shortened V by 6 bases and J by 7 bases, and 20 bases separated the two germline ends. CDR3 DNA sequence: TGCGCCAGCAACCAAGGGCCGGGGGCAGGAGAGCAGTACTTC. Translating gives CASNQGPGAGEQYF.

The chain uses TRBV6-4 and TRBJ1-6, with 7 bases fitting TRBD1. There are 14 residues in the CDR3. Germline values: CDR1 MRHNA, CDR2 SNTAGT. Unmatched junction bases numbered 3, after V lost 4 bases and J lost 6 bases. CDR3 in DNA: TGTGCCAGCAGTGCCAGGGGGTCTAATTCACCCCTCCACTTT. Protein: CASSARGSNSPLHF.

Here the CDR3 reads CASSYGAGGLNTEAFF. CDR3 coding DNA: TGTGCCAGCAGTTATGGGGCAGGGGGGTTGAACACTGAAGCTTTCTTT. The chain uses TRBV6-5 and TRBJ1-1; 7 nucleotides align to TRBD1. Germline CDR1 reads MNHEY; CDR2 reads SVGAGI. After removal of 3 bases from V and 0 bases from J, the junction contained 7 bases not matched to a gene. This CDR3 spans 16 amino acids.

The chain couples TRBV18 to TRBJ2-7; D is undetermined. Germline V gives CDR1 KGHSH, CDR2 LQKENI. This CDR3 is 11 amino acids long. V was trimmed by 2 bases and J by 5 bases, leaving 4 bases between them. DNA for the CDR3: TGTGCCAGCTCACCATCCGACGAGCAGTACTTC. Protein product: CASSPSDEQYF.

The chain recombines TRBV6-6 with TRBJ2-1, with D perhaps being TRBD1 or TRBD2 (6 bases each). The V end lost 2 bases, the J end lost 4 bases, and 12 bases lay between the germline ends. The CDR3 runs to 15 residues. In germline, CDR1 is MNHNY, CDR2 SVGAGI (reference sequence). The CDR3 nucleotides read TGTGCCAGCAGTTACGGGGGGCCAGAGTACAATGAGCAGTTCTTC. It yields the protein CASSYGGPEYNEQFF.